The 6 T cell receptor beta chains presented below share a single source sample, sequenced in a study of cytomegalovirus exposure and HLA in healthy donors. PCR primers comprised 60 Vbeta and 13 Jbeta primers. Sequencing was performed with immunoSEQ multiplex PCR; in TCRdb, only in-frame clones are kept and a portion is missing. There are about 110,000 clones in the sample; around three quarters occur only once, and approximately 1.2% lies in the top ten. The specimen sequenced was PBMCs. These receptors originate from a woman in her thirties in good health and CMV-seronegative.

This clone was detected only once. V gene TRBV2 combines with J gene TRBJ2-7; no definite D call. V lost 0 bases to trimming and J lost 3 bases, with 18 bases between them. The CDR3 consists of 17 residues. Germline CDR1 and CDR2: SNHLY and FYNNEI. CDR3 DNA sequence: TGTGCCAGCAGTGAAGCAGTGGGTTTGATGGGCCACTACGAGCAGTACTTC. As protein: CASSEAVGLMGHYEQYF.

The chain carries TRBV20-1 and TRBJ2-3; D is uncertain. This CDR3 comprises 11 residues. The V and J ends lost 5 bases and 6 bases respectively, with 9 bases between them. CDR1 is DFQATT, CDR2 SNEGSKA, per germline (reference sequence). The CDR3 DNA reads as TGCAGTGCTGAAATCCAGGATACGCAGTATTTT. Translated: CSAEIQDTQYF.

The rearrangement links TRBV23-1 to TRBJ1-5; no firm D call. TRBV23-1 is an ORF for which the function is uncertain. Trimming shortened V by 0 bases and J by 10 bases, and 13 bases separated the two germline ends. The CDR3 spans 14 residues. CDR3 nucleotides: TGCGCCAGCAGTCAATCACGGCGGCCGCACCCCCAGCATTTT. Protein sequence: CASSQSRRPHPQHF.

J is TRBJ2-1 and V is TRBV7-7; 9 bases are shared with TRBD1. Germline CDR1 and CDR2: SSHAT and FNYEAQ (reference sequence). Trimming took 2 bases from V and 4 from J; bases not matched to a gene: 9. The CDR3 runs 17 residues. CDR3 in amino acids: CASSLTSRDRVYNEQFF. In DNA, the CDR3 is TGTGCCAGCAGCTTAACCTCTCGGGACAGGGTTTACAATGAGCAGTTCTTC.

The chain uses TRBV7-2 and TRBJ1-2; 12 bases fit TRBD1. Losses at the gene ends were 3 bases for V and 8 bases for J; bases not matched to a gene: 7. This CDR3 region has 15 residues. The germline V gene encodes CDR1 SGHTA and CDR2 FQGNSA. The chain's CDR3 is CASSFGGQGARGYTF. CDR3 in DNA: TGTGCCAGCAGCTTCGGGGGACAGGGGGCGCGAGGCTACACCTTC.

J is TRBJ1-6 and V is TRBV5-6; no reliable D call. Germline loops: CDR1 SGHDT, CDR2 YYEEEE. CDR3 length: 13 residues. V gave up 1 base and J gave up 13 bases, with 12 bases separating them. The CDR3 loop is CASSLTSGSPLHF. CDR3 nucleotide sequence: TGTGCCAGCAGCTTGACGTCTGGTAGCCCCCTCCACTTT.